This TCR beta chain comes out of a study of cytomegalovirus exposure and HLA in healthy donors. Study-wide results and caveats: Links to common viral pathogens appeared, in a later analysis, for several of the most significant clusters. Reportedly, fewer N-insertions than the 666-donor mean appeared in an Asian-associated ancestry cluster in a later analysis.

13 Jbeta primers and 60 Vbeta primers were used for the PCR. TCRdb's table, derived via immunoSEQ multiplex PCR, lists solely in-frame clones and lacks some. In the table there are fewer than 200,000 clones, approximately 77% of which are singletons. Germline V CDR1 and CDR2: SGHVS, FQNEAQ. V lost 5 bases and J 4 bases, leaving 14 bases between the germline ends. CDR3 size: 14 residues. On this clone itself: Its cognate antigen is unknown.

Source material: PBMCs. The V and J genes are TRBV7-8 and TRBJ1-1; TRBD1 is a possible D gene (5 bases). The receptor was isolated from a male donor in good health and CMV-seronegative. The CDR3 coding sequence is TGTGCCAGCAGCCCGGGGGGGGGTCCCACTGAAGCTTTCTTT. Translation: CASSPGGGPTEAFF. Filled out from reference TRBV7-8 and TRBJ1-1, the complete variable domain reads GAGVSQSPRYKVAKRGQDVALRCDPISGHVSLFWYQQALGQGPEFLTYFQNEAQLDKSGLPSDRFFAERPEGSVSTLKIQRTQQEDSAVYLCASSPGGGPTEAFFGQGTRLTVV.